These T cell receptor beta chains were read from a single sample in a study of molecular identifiers for immune sequencing clone quantification. TCRdb passed the PCR reads through MiXCR, listing each CDR3 protein once. Among some 89,000 distinct CDR3 sequences listed, approximately 24% were seen once. Sequencing used naive CD8+ T cells from blood, with Jurkat cell RNA spiked in. The source of these receptors is a human donor in good health. Some libraries in this study had Jurkat cell RNA spiked in. The CDR3 runs from the conserved cysteine through the conserved F or W. A D gene is named only where the DNA matches it firmly. A row's size may be missing; if present it is once, few, many or a size class.

>TRBD1|TRBJ2-3|many|TRBV19
TGTGCCAGTAGAGGGGATCGACAGGGAAAGTACACAGATACGCAGTATTTT
CASRGDRQGKYTDTQYF
>TRBD2|TRBJ2-3|many|TRBV28
TGTGCCAGCATCCAAGGACTAGCGGGAGGAAATACGCAGTATTTT
CASIQGLAGGNTQYF
>TRBD1|TRBJ2-1|.|TRBV5-6
TGTACCAGCAGCTTACCGGGACAGGGTATCGGTGAGCAGTTCTTC
CTSSLPGQGIGEQFF
>.|TRBJ2-2|many|TRBV7-2
TGTGCCAGCAGCTTAGACCCGGACTGGCAACCCCACACCGGGGAGCTGTTTTTT
CASSLDPDWQPHTGELFF
>.|TRBJ2-3|many|TRBV27
TGTGCCAGCAGTTTACGAGGATCAGACGGTACGCAGTATTTT
CASSLRGSDGTQYF
>TRBD1|TRBJ2-3|many|TRBV29-1
TGCAGCGCTGACGGACACTGGGACAGGGGAGGCGATACGCAGTATTTT
CSADGHWDRGGDTQYF
>TRBD1|TRBJ2-2|.|TRBV4-3
TGCGCCAGCAGCCAAGATTTCGCAGGGGGAACCGGGGAGCTGTTTTTT
CASSQDFAGGTGELFF
>.|TRBJ2-7|many|TRBV28
TGTGCCAGCAGTCCCCGAACGTCATGGGGCTCCTACGAGCAGTACTTC
CASSPRTSWGSYEQYF
>.|TRBJ1-4|few|TRBV5-5
TGTGCCAGCAGCTTGGCCCTGGGGGGAGCAACTAATGAAAAACTGTTTTTT
CASSLALGGATNEKLFF
>.|TRBJ1-2|many|TRBV4-3
TGCGCCAGCAGCCAAGATCGGACAGCAACTAACTATGGCTACACCTTC
CASSQDRTATNYGYTF
>.|TRBJ2-7|.|TRBV5-6
TGTGCCAGCAGCTTTAGGACCGGCACCTACGAGCAGTACTTC
CASSFRTGTYEQYF
>.|TRBJ2-7|many|TRBV4-3
TGCGCCAGCAGCCAAGATAGGCGCGAGCAGTACTTC
CASSQDRREQYF
>.|TRBJ2-3|many|TRBV2
TGTGCCAGCAGTGAAGTACGTAACACAGATACGCAGTATTTT
CASSEVRNTDTQYF
>.|TRBJ2-7|many|TRBV28
TGTGCCAGCAGTTTGATGGGCAGCTCCTACGAGCAGTACTTC
CASSLMGSSYEQYF
>.|TRBJ1-2|many|TRBV6-2/TRBV6-3
TGTGCCAGCAGTTACTCACAGGATATTAACTATGGCTACACCTTC
CASSYSQDINYGYTF
>.|TRBJ2-7|many|TRBV4-1
TGCGCCAGCAGCCAAGAGCCCCTCAAAAGCATCGAGCAGTACTTC
CASSQEPLKSIEQYF
>.|TRBJ2-3|many|TRBV6-2/TRBV6-3
TGTGCCAGCAGTTACACTCTACAGCCCGGGGATACGCAGTATTTT
CASSYTLQPGDTQYF
>.|TRBJ2-2|.|TRBV18
TGTGCCAGCTCACCCCAACCCGGCGGGAAGTACACCGGGGAGCTGTTTTTT
CASSPQPGGKYTGELFF
>.|TRBJ2-1|.|TRBV10-3
TGTGCCATCAGTGAAGGCCAGGACGCCAGCTCCTACAATGAGCAGTTCTTC
CAISEGQDASSYNEQFF
>TRBD2|TRBJ2-2|.|TRBV27
TGTGCCAGCAGGCCGGGACTAGCGGGAGGGACTAACACCGGGGAGCTGTTTTTT
CASRPGLAGGTNTGELFF
>TRBD1|TRBJ2-7|.|TRBV11-2
TGTGCCAGCAGCTTAAGGGGACAGGGGGTCTACGAGCAGTACTTC
CASSLRGQGVYEQYF
>.|TRBJ2-7|many|TRBV28
TGTGCCAGCAGGGGCCAGGGATCGGGCTACGAGCAGTACTTC
CASRGQGSGYEQYF
>TRBD2|TRBJ2-3|few|TRBV27
TGTGCCAGCAGTTTTATAGCGGGGGGGCCGGATACGCAGTATTTT
CASSFIAGGPDTQYF
>.|TRBJ1-5|many|TRBV28
TGTGCCAGCACGCGAAATAGCAATCAGCCCCAGCATTTT
CASTRNSNQPQHF
>.|TRBJ2-5|many|TRBV7-9
TGTGCCAGCAGCTTAGTCGATGTTGAGACCCAGTACTTC
CASSLVDVETQYF
>.|TRBJ1-1|many|TRBV19
TGTGCCAGTAGTTTAGGACAGCGAGACACTGAAGCTTTCTTT
CASSLGQRDTEAFF
>.|TRBJ2-2|many|TRBV3-1
TGTGCCAGCAGCCAAGTTAAGCGCACCGGGGAGCTGTTTTTT
CASSQVKRTGELFF
>.|TRBJ1-1|many|TRBV7-8
TGTGCCAGCAGCTTAGGTGAGGGATTCACTGAAGCTTTCTTT
CASSLGEGFTEAFF
>.|TRBJ2-2|many|TRBV5-4
TGTGCCAGCACCATGGGGGGTCCGTACACCGGGGAGCTGTTTTTT
CASTMGGPYTGELFF
>.|TRBJ2-3|.|TRBV19
TGTGCCAGTAGGAATCCCACAGATACGCAGTATTTT
CASRNPTDTQYF
>.|TRBJ2-5|many|TRBV12-3/TRBV12-4
TGTGCCAGCAGCTATCGAGGGCCAGACCAAGAGACCCAGTACTTC
CASSYRGPDQETQYF